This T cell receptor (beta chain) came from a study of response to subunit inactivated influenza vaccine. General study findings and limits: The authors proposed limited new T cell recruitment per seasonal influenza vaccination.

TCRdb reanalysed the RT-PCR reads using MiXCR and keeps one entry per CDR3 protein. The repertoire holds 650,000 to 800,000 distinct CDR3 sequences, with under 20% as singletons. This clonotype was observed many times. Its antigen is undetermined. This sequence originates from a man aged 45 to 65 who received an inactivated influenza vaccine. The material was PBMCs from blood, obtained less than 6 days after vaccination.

The CDR3 spells CSARGVMHQPQHF. The CDR3 coding sequence is TGCAGTGCTAGAGGGGTCATGCATCAGCCCCAGCATTTT. The rearrangement uses TRBV20-1 and TRBJ1-5; no clear D. Trimming stripped 1 base from V and 5 bases from J, with 9 bases between. The CDR3 has 13 amino acids. In germline, CDR1 is DFQATT, CDR2 SNEGSKA (reference sequence).